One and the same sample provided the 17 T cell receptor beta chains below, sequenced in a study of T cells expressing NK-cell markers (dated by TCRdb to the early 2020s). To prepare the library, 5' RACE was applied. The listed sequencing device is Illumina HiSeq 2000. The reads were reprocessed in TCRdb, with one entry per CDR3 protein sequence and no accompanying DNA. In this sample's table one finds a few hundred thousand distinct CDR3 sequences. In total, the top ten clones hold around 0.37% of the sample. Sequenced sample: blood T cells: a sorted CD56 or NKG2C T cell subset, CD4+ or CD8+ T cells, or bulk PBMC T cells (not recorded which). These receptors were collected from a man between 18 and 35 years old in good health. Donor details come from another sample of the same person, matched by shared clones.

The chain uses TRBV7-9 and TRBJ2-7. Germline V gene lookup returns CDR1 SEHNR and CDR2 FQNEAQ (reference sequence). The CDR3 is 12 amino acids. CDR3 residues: CASSLTGLEQYF.

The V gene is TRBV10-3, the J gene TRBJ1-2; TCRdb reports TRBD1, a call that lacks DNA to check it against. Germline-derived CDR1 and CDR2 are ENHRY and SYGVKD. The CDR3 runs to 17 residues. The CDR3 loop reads CAISEGALRRVNYGYTF.

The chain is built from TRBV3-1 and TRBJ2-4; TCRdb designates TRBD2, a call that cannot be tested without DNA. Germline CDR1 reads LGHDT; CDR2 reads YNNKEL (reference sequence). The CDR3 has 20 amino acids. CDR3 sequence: CASSLYIPGLAGGPVNIQYF.

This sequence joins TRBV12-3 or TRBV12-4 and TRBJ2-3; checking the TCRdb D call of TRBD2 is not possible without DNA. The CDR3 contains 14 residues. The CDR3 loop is CASSRDYAGGTQYF.

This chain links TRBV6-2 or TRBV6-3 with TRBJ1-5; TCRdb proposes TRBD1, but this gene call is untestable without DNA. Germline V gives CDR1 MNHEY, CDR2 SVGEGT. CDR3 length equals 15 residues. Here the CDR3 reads CASSRAGGAFQPQHF.

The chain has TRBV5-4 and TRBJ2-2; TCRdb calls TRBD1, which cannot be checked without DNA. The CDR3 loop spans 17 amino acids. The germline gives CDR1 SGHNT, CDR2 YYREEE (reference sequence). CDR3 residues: CASSKGSPGQGSGELFF.

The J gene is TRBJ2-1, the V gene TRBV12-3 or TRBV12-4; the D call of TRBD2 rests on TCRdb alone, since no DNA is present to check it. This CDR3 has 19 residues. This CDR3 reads CASSNPYWAGGPSKNEQFF.

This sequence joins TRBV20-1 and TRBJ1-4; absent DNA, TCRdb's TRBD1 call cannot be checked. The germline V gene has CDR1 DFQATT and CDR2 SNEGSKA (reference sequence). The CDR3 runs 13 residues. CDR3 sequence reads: CSASTGSFEKLFF.

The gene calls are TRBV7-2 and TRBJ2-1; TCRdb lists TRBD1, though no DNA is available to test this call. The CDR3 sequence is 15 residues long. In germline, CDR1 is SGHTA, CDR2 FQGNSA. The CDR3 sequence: CASSLIQGIGNEQFF.

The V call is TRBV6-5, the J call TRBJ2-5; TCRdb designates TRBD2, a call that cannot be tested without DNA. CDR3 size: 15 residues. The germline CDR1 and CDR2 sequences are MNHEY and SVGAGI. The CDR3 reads CASSYVGGGGETQYF.

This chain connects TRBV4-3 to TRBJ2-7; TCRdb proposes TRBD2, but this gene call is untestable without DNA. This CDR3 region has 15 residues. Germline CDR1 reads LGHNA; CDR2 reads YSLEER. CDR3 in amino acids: CASSQDSSGSYEQYF.

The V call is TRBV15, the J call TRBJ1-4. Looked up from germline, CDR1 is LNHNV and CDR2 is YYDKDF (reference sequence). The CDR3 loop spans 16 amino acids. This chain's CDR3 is CATSRDENSWLEKLFF.

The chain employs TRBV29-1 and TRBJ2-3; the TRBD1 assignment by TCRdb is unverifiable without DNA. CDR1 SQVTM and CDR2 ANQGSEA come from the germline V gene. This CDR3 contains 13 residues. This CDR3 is CSVARGPADTQYF.

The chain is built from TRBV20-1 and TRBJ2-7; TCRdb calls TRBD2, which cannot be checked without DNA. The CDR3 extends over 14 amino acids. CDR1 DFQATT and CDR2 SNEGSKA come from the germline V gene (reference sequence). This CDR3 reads CSAPRASGTYEQYF.

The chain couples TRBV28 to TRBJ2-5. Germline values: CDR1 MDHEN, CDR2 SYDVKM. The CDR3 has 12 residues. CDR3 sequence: CASSFKEETQYF.

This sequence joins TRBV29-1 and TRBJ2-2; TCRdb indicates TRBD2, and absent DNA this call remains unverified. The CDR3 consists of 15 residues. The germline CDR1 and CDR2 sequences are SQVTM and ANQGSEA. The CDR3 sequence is CSVAPRLAGPGELFF.

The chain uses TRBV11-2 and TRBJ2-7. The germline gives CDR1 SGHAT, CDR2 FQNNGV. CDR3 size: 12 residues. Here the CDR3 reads CASSLDRLEQYF.